Below, 21 T cell receptor beta chains from the same sample are listed, as sequenced in a study of cytomegalovirus exposure and HLA in healthy donors. PCR involved 60 Vbeta and 13 Jbeta primers. The method was immunoSEQ multiplex PCR; TCRdb's version includes in-frame clones alone and lacks a portion of them. Among 57,000 or so clones, 70% were seen once, and the ten largest hold roughly a fifth. Sequencing used PBMCs. The receptors come from a woman aged 55-69 years in good health and CMV-seropositive.

This clone was counted many times. The chain joins TRBV5-1 to TRBJ2-3; D is uncertain. The CDR3 has 13 residues. Trimming stripped 4 bases from V and 4 bases from J, with 10 bases between. Germline CDR1 SGHRS, CDR2 YFSETQ. CDR3 coding DNA: TGCGCCAGCAGCACCCGGCAGGCAGATACGCAGTATTTT. The encoded protein is CASSTRQADTQYF.

V gene TRBV18 combines with J gene TRBJ1-5; TRBD1 aligns across 7 bases. The CDR3 length is 16 residues. The V gene's germline CDR1 is KGHSH and CDR2 LQKENI. V was clipped by 3 bases and J by 5 bases; unmatched bases: 10. The CDR3 DNA reads as TGTGCCAGCTCACCGGCGGGCAGGGGGATATATCAGCCCCAGCATTTT. Amino acid sequence: CASSPAGRGIYQPQHF.

This rearrangement joins TRBV5-6 to TRBJ1-6, with D possibly matching TRBD1 (6 bases). Germline values: CDR1 SGHDT, CDR2 YYEEEE. V lost 0 bases, J lost 10 bases, and 11 bases lay in between. The CDR3 is 14 amino acids. CDR3 region: CASSLVQGLSPLHF. The CDR3 nucleotides read TGTGCCAGCAGCTTGGTGCAGGGGTTGTCACCCCTCCACTTT.

Remarks on this clone: A read error may account for a junction end that differs from germline. The chain employs TRBV14 and TRBJ2-1, with TRBD1 identical over 8 bases. In germline, CDR1 is SGHDN, CDR2 FVKESK. The CDR3 covers 18 residues. DNA of the CDR3: TGTGCCAGCAGCCAAGATAACCCGGGACAGGCCAACACGGGATATGGGGTCTTC. It specifies CASSQDNPGQANTGYGVF. The complete variable domain, with remaining parts taken from reference TRBV14 and TRBJ2-1, reads EAGVTQFPSHSVIEKGQTVTLRCDPISGHDNLYWYRRVMGKEIKFLLHFVKESKQDESGMPNNRFLAERTGGTYSTLKVQPAELEDSGVYFCASSQDNPGQANTGYGVFGPGTRLTVL.

This clone showed up just a few times. This chain uses TRBV2 with TRBJ1-1; D is possibly TRBD1 (5 bases). This CDR3 contains 12 residues. CDR1 is SNHLY, CDR2 FYNNEI, per germline. V lost 5 bases and J 6 bases, leaving 10 bases between the germline ends. CDR3 nucleotides: TGTGCCAGCAGTCGGGGGTTCGCTGAAGCTTTCTTT. This encodes CASSRGFAEAFF. Full variable domain (rest looked up from reference TRBV2 and TRBJ1-1): EPEVTQTPSHQVTQMGQEVILRCVPISNHLYFYWYRQILGQKVEFLVSFYNNEISEKSEIFDDQFSVERPDGSNFTLKIRSTKLEDSAMYFCASSRGFAEAFFGQGTRLTVV.

The V gene is TRBV10-3, the J gene TRBJ1-2; D is possibly TRBD1 (6 bases). Trimming left V 0 bases short and J 3 bases short, with 8 bases between. Germline-derived CDR1 and CDR2 are ENHRY and SYGVKD. The CDR3 is 14 amino acids. CDR3 amino acids: CAISESTGYYGYTF. In DNA form, the CDR3 reads TGTGCCATCAGTGAGTCAACAGGGTACTATGGCTACACCTTC.

The rearrangement joins TRBV2 to TRBJ2-5; 8 bases map to TRBD1. This CDR3 comprises 15 residues. J was trimmed by 3 bases and V by 3 bases; bases with no gene match: 6. CDR1 is SNHLY and CDR2 is FYNNEI in the germline V gene. CDR3 coding DNA: TGTGCCAGCAGTGACGCCGGGACAGGAGAAGAGACCCAGTACTTC. Its translation: CASSDAGTGEETQYF.

This chain uses TRBV5-1 with TRBJ1-1; maybe TRBD1 (5 bases). From germline, CDR1 is SGHRS and CDR2 YFSETQ. V gave up 3 bases and J gave up 6 bases, with 15 bases separating them. The CDR3 extends over 14 amino acids. Here the CDR3 DNA reads TGCGCCAGCAGCTCGATCCAGGGCGTCGCTGAAGCTTTCTTT. Its protein product is CASSSIQGVAEAFF. Drawing the rest from reference TRBV5-1 and TRBJ1-1, the complete variable domain is KAGVTQTPRYLIKTRGQQVTLSCSPISGHRSVSWYQQTPGQGLQFLFEYFSETQRNKGNFPGRFSGRQFSNSRSEMNVSTLELGDSALYLCASSSIQGVAEAFFGQGTRLTVV.

This sequence joins TRBV13 and TRBJ1-1, with 8 bases that match TRBD1. Looked up from germline, CDR1 is PRHDT and CDR2 is FYEKMQ (reference sequence). The CDR3 consists of 13 residues. V was clipped by 5 bases and J by 6 bases; unmatched bases: 5. CDR3 nucleotide sequence: TGTGCCAGCAGCACCGACAGGGGAGCTGAAGCTTTCTTT. Translating it yields CASSTDRGAEAFF. The variable domain in full, with the rest retrieved from reference TRBV13 and TRBJ1-1, is AAGVIQSPRHLIKEKRETATLKCYPIPRHDTVYWYQQGPGQDPQFLISFYEKMQSDKGSIPDRFSAQQFSDYHSELNMSSLELGDSALYFCASSTDRGAEAFFGQGTRLTVV.

V gene TRBV30 combines with J gene TRBJ1-1; 8 bases are a match to TRBD1. With 4 bases clipped from V and 7 bases from J, the junction kept 8 bases outside the gene matches. Germline values: CDR1 GTSNPN, CDR2 SVGIG (reference sequence). The CDR3 contains 13 residues. In DNA, the CDR3 is TGTGCCTGGAACGGACAGGGTTTAGGTGAAGCTTTCTTT. This codes for CAWNGQGLGEAFF. The full variable domain, completed using reference TRBV30 and TRBJ1-1, is SQTIHQWPATLVQPVGSPLSLECTVEGTSNPNLYWYRQAAGRGLQLLFYSVGIGQISSEVPQNLSASRPQDRQFILSSKKLLLSDSGFYLCAWNGQGLGEAFFGQGTRLTVV.

This clone was observed a handful of times. A much larger clone sits a single nucleotide away, making a read error possible. The chain has TRBV4-1 and TRBJ1-1; D is ambiguous. V lost 2 bases, J lost 8 bases, and 12 bases lay in between. CDR3 length equals 13 residues. Germline assignment: CDR1 MGHRA and CDR2 YSYEKL. CDR3: CASSQYRAGEAFF. CDR3 DNA sequence: TGCGCCAGCAGCCAATACCGGGCGGGCGAAGCTTTCTTT.

The rearrangement uses TRBV6-5 and TRBJ2-1; 8 nucleotides align to TRBD1. V dropped 6 bases and J dropped 6; count of bases not matched to a gene: 4. CDR1 is MNHEY and CDR2 is SVGAGI in the germline V gene. The length of the CDR3 is 13 residues. The CDR3 is CASRKTGVNEQFF. CDR3 bases: TGTGCCAGCAGGAAGACAGGGGTCAATGAGCAGTTCTTC.

The rearrangement uses TRBV7-2 and TRBJ2-1, with D possibly TRBD2 on 7 matching bases. V was cut by 11 bases and J by 7 bases, with 15 bases left in between. Germline assignment: CDR1 SGHTA and CDR2 FQGNSA. The CDR3 runs 12 residues. CDR3 sequence reads: CAGRGGLNEQFF. In DNA, the CDR3 is TGTGCCGGCCGCGGGGGCTTGAATGAGCAGTTCTTC.

This chain connects TRBV5-8 to TRBJ1-1, with TRBD1 matching over 9 bases. CDR1 is SGHTS, CDR2 YDEGEE, per germline. The CDR3 contains 16 residues. The junction had 10 bases not matched to a gene; V was cut back by 5 bases and J by 2 bases. The CDR3 nucleotides read TGTGCCAGCAGACCTACGGACAGGGGCTCTAACACTGAAGCTTTCTTT. As protein: CASRPTDRGSNTEAFF.

This clone was seen more than once but under ten times. This sequence joins TRBV19 and TRBJ2-5, with 7 bases matching TRBD2. This CDR3 comprises 17 residues. Germline V lookup: CDR1 LNHDA, CDR2 SQIVND (reference sequence). Trimming took 5 bases from V and 3 from J; bases not matched to a gene: 15. CDR3 residues: CASSGGLAAVLEETQYF. The DNA of the CDR3 is TGTGCCAGTAGTGGCGGGCTAGCGGCGGTTCTGGAAGAGACCCAGTACTTC.

This clone was observed a handful of times. The gene calls are TRBV5-5 and TRBJ2-7, with 11 positions matching TRBD2. Germline loops: CDR1 SGHKS, CDR2 YYEKEE (reference sequence). The CDR3 covers 16 residues. V was clipped by 4 bases and J by 4 bases; unmatched bases: 10. The CDR3 here is CASSELAGALLYEQYF. The CDR3 region has the DNA TGTGCCAGCAGCGAACTAGCGGGGGCCCTGCTATACGAGCAGTACTTC.

The chain employs TRBV15 and TRBJ1-6; tentative D call: TRBD1 (5 bases). Trimming took 4 bases from V and 8 from J, leaving 12 bases between them. Germline CDR1 is LNHNV and CDR2 is YYDKDF (reference sequence). The CDR3 extends over 14 amino acids. The CDR3 nucleotides are TGTGCCACCAGCACCCGCGGGGCGGATTCACCCCTCCACTTT. Translation gives CATSTRGADSPLHF.

This chain uses TRBV5-1 with TRBJ2-5, with a possible D match to TRBD2 (7 bases). This CDR3 comprises 16 residues. V was shortened by 6 bases and J by 2 bases, with 20 bases between the two germline ends. Germline CDR1 is SGHRS and CDR2 is YFSETQ. Here the CDR3 DNA reads TGCGCCAGCACCATTTGGGGGGGCGCCGGTCAAGAGACCCAGTACTTC. Its translation: CASTIWGGAGQETQYF.

The table lists this clone with a few counts. The genes are TRBV4-3 and TRBJ1-5; D is unresolved. CDR3 length: 13 residues. Germline V CDR1 and CDR2: LGHNA, YSLEER. Between the trimmed V and J ends, which lost 4 bases and 3 bases, there was a span of 7 bases. CDR3 in DNA: TGCGCCAGCAGCCTACACAACAATCAGCCCCAGCATTTT. It yields the protein CASSLHNNQPQHF.

The V gene is TRBV7-2, the J gene TRBJ2-7, with D maybe TRBD2 (7 bases). There are 18 residues in the CDR3. Germline values: CDR1 SGHTA, CDR2 FQGNSA. V lost 1 base, J lost 6 bases, and 25 bases lay in between. The CDR3 is CASSLEWGGRGFSGEQYF. In DNA, the CDR3 is TGTGCCAGCAGCTTAGAATGGGGGGGGCGGGGTTTCTCGGGCGAGCAGTACTTC.

The V call is TRBV7-8, the J call TRBJ2-7; D is possibly TRBD2 (6 bases). The V and J ends lost 5 bases and 0 bases respectively, with 11 bases between them. Germline CDR1 reads SGHVS; CDR2 reads FQNEAQ. The CDR3 spans 14 residues. The CDR3 DNA reads as TGTGCCAGCAGCCCAATGACTAGCTCCTACGAGCAGTACTTC. Residues: CASSPMTSSYEQYF.